This TCR beta chain was found in a study of cytomegalovirus exposure and HLA in healthy donors. Study summary: Earlier, 90 million to 140 million unique TCR beta sequences were recovered from around 200 million T cells by an analysis. Broader study findings: In a later analysis, donors in an Asian-associated ancestry cluster reportedly had fewer N-insertions in productive TCRs than the cohort mean. Later work found most CMV-associated TCR beta chains apparently HLA-restricted. The study found most TCR sequences rare, yet found some public TCRs in many donors.

The sample holds one count of this clone. Antigen specificity is unknown. This PCR relied on a set of 60 Vbeta primers and 13 Jbeta primers. The table came from immunoSEQ multiplex PCR; TCRdb's copy has only in-frame clones and leaves some out. This sample has 150,000 to 200,000 clones, with roughly four fifths found just once. Sample: PBMCs. This receptor was taken from a young man in good health and CMV-seronegative.

CDR3 coding DNA: TGTGCCGGACAACAGGGGCGCTTTTCCTACGAGCAGTACTTC. Translating it yields CAGQQGRFSYEQYF. The V and J genes are TRBV2 and TRBJ2-5, with 7 bases aligning to TRBD1. The DNA matches TRBJ2-7 better at its end, which makes the J call doubtful. The CDR3 has 14 amino acids. The V gene's germline CDR1 is SNHLY and CDR2 FYNNEI.